What follows are 30 T cell receptor beta chains derived from one specimen sequenced in a study of shared clonotypes between healthy human individuals. The protocol was immunoSEQ multiplex PCR, while the TCRdb copy is restricted to in-frame clones and leaves out a portion. The table includes over a million clones, around 75% detected once. The sequencing sample was made of memory CD4+ T cells sorted from blood. Subset noted: CD45RA-negative fraction. The receptors derive from a man aged 18-30 years in good health.

In its sample, this clone was seen a few times. The chain employs TRBV5-1 and TRBJ2-5; the D gene is possibly TRBD1 (6 bases). Trimming took off 4 bases at V and 4 bases at J, with 20 bases between the two ends. The CDR3 has 16 amino acids. CDR1 is SGHRS, CDR2 YFSETQ, per germline. CDR3 region: CASSLLPRGGRETQYF. CDR3 nucleotide sequence: TGCGCCAGCAGCCTGCTTCCCAGGGGCGGTCGAGAGACCCAGTACTTC. Full variable domain (remainder filled in from reference TRBV5-1 and TRBJ2-5): KAGVTQTPRYLIKTRGQQVTLSCSPISGHRSVSWYQQTPGQGLQFLFEYFSETQRNKGNFPGRFSGRQFSNSRSEMNVSTLELGDSALYLCASSLLPRGGRETQYFGPGTRLLVL.

The chain has TRBV6-1 and TRBJ2-7, with D perhaps matching TRBD1 or TRBD2 (5 bases each). CDR1 and CDR2 from the germline V gene are MNHNS and SASEGT. The CDR3 has 14 residues. The V end lost 8 bases, the J end lost 2 bases, and 16 bases lay between the germline ends. The CDR3 DNA reads as TGTGCCAGCTCGTCGGGGCCGGGGCCCTACGAGCAGTACTTC. Amino acid sequence: CASSSGPGPYEQYF.

This chain links TRBV13 with TRBJ2-5; 8 positions agree with TRBD2. V trimming: 8 bases; J trimming: 2 bases; junction bases outside the gene matches: 10. Per the germline V gene, CDR1 is PRHDT and CDR2 is FYEKMQ (reference sequence). This CDR3 has 15 residues. The DNA of the CDR3 is TGTGCCAGCTTCAAGCGGGGGACATTACAAGAGACCCAGTACTTC. This encodes CASFKRGTLQETQYF.

This clone was observed a single time. The chain has TRBV4-1 and TRBJ1-6, with 7 bases matching TRBD1. The CDR3 spans 18 residues. CDR1 MGHRA and CDR2 YSYEKL come from the germline V gene. The ends lost 0 bases at V and 10 bases at J; junction bases unmatched: 15. This CDR3 reads CASSQEDRGRPGRSPLHF. The CDR3, as DNA: TGCGCCAGCAGCCAAGAGGATAGGGGGCGCCCCGGGCGGTCACCCCTCCACTTT.

The chain recombines TRBV7-3 with TRBJ2-1; 10 bases agree with TRBD2. The V segment lost 3 bases and the J segment 8 bases; nucleotides outside the gene matches: 7. CDR3 length: 15 amino acids. Germline CDR1 and CDR2: SGHTA and FQGTGA. In nucleotides, the CDR3 is TGTGCCAGCAGCTTTCCCACTAGCGGGGTAGATGAGCAGTTCTTC. Amino acid sequence: CASSFPTSGVDEQFF.

This clone appeared a single time. V gene TRBV14 combines with J gene TRBJ2-1, with 11 positions matching TRBD2. Germline values: CDR1 SGHDN, CDR2 FVKESK. This CDR3 comprises 17 residues. V was clipped by 1 base and J by 0 bases; unmatched bases: 2. CDR3 sequence reads: CASSQASGRFSYNEQFF. The CDR3 coding sequence is TGTGCCAGCAGCCAAGCTAGCGGGAGGTTCTCCTACAATGAGCAGTTCTTC.

This clone was counted ten times or more. The gene calls are TRBV5-1 and TRBJ2-1; tentatively, D is TRBD2 (6 bases). The germline gives CDR1 SGHRS, CDR2 YFSETQ. The length of the CDR3 is 14 residues. The V end was cut by 0 bases, the J end by 2 bases, with 6 bases between. CDR3 coding DNA: TGCGCCAGCAGCTTGGGCGGGGCCTACAATGAGCAGTTCTTC. Translating it yields CASSLGGAYNEQFF. The entire variable domain, with the rest obtained from reference TRBV5-1 and TRBJ2-1, is as follows: KAGVTQTPRYLIKTRGQQVTLSCSPISGHRSVSWYQQTPGQGLQFLFEYFSETQRNKGNFPGRFSGRQFSNSRSEMNVSTLELGDSALYLCASSLGGAYNEQFFGPGTRLTVL.

The chain is built from TRBV28 and TRBJ1-2; 11 bases are shared with TRBD1. Germline CDR1 reads MDHEN; CDR2 reads SYDVKM. The CDR3 is 15 amino acids. J was trimmed by 8 bases and V by 6 bases; bases with no gene match: 11. CDR3 nucleotides: TGTGCCAGCAGACTATCCGGACAGGGGGCCCGCGGCTACACCTTC. As protein: CASRLSGQGARGYTF.

V and J are TRBV6-4 and TRBJ2-1; no firm D call. Trimming shortened V by 11 bases and J by 11 bases, and 13 bases separated the two germline ends. Per germline, CDR1 MRHNA and CDR2 SNTAGT. The CDR3 consists of 10 residues. The CDR3 nucleotides are TGTGCCGTACCTAGATGGAAGCAGTTCTTC. Translation: CAVPRWKQFF.

The chain is built from TRBV5-4 and TRBJ2-1, with D possibly matching TRBD2 (6 bases). The CDR3 has 15 amino acids. Germline loops: CDR1 SGHNT, CDR2 YYREEE (reference sequence). V gave up 3 bases and J gave up 5 bases, with 15 bases separating them. CDR3 sequence reads: CASSSEGLSNNEQFF. The CDR3 DNA sequence: TGTGCCAGCAGCTCGGAAGGACTATCCAACAATGAGCAGTTCTTC.

This clone was seen only once. V gene TRBV28 combines with J gene TRBJ1-1; the D gene is possibly TRBD1 (6 bases). CDR3 size: 16 residues. V was cut by 7 bases and J by 4 bases, with 22 bases left in between. Germline assignment: CDR1 MDHEN and CDR2 SYDVKM. The CDR3 is CASNLSGGLRGTEAFF. As DNA, the CDR3 is TGTGCCAGCAACTTAAGCGGGGGGCTCAGGGGCACTGAAGCTTTCTTT.

This chain connects TRBV11-2 to TRBJ2-7; D call uncertain. From germline, CDR1 is SGHAT and CDR2 FQNNGV. The length of the CDR3 is 14 residues. V lost 5 bases to trimming and J lost 7 bases, with 18 bases between them. This chain's CDR3 is CASSTLNTAREQYF. CDR3 DNA sequence: TGTGCCAGCAGCACCCTGAACACGGCAAGGGAGCAGTACTTC.

The chain has TRBV7-2 and TRBJ2-7; 12 bases are shared with TRBD2. Germline values: CDR1 SGHTA, CDR2 FQGNSA. CDR3 length equals 15 residues. V was pared by 2 bases and J by 3 bases, with 2 bases of the junction left unmatched. The chain's CDR3 is CASSLRTSGNYEQYF. Written as DNA, the CDR3 is TGTGCCAGCAGCTTAAGGACTAGCGGGAACTACGAGCAGTACTTC.

The genes are TRBV6-1 and TRBJ2-2, with D possibly matching TRBD2 (6 bases). Germline lookup yields CDR1 MNHNS and CDR2 SASEGT. The V end was cut by 0 bases, the J end by 8 bases, with 10 bases between. There are 14 residues in the CDR3. The CDR3: CASSEAFGGGELFF. The CDR3 DNA reads as TGTGCCAGCAGTGAAGCCTTCGGGGGTGGGGAGCTGTTTTTT.

The J gene is TRBJ2-7, the V gene TRBV7-2; 9 bases agree with TRBD1. The V and J ends lost 5 bases and 1 base, in that order; junction bases with no gene match: 6. Looked up from germline, CDR1 is SGHTA and CDR2 is FQGNSA. The CDR3 consists of 15 residues. The CDR3 DNA sequence: TGTGCCAGCAGCGGGGACGGGACAGGGTCCTACGAGCAGTACTTC. Protein sequence: CASSGDGTGSYEQYF.

The V gene is TRBV18, the J gene TRBJ2-6; no reliable D call. V was cut by 1 base and J by 2 bases, with 6 bases left in between. The CDR3 runs to 15 residues. Per germline, CDR1 KGHSH and CDR2 LQKENI. CDR3 region: CASSPQWAGANVLTF. CDR3 coding DNA: TGTGCCAGCTCACCACAGTGGGCTGGGGCCAACGTCCTGACTTTC.

The chain joins TRBV6-6 to TRBJ1-2; TRBD1 is a possible D gene (5 bases). The CDR3 is 14 residues long. The V gene's germline CDR1 is MNHNY and CDR2 SVGAGI (reference sequence). The ends were cut back, 5 bases at V and 4 bases at J, with 14 bases in the middle. This CDR3 is CASSSQTGAYGYTF. Here the CDR3 DNA reads TGTGCCAGCAGTAGTCAAACCGGGGCCTATGGCTACACCTTC.

This clone was counted only a few times. The chain recombines TRBV30 with TRBJ1-1; no clear D gene. In germline, CDR1 is GTSNPN, CDR2 SVGIG (reference sequence). The CDR3 consists of 14 residues. With 3 bases removed from V and 4 bases from J, the gap between germline ends came to 15 bases. The CDR3 sequence is CAWRSETWGTEAFF. The CDR3 DNA is TGTGCCTGGAGATCTGAAACATGGGGCACTGAAGCTTTCTTT.

On this clone itself: Here the CDR3 omits its conserved ending phenylalanine or tryptophan, so a read error is the likely source. The genes are TRBV27 and TRBJ1-6, with unresolved D. This CDR3 spans 15 amino acids. V was shortened by 7 bases and J by 7 bases, with 17 bases between the two germline ends. Germline lookup yields CDR1 MNHEY and CDR2 SMNVEV (reference sequence). The CDR3 coding sequence is TGTGCCAGCAATCTCCAGTTCCGCGGGAATTCACCCCTCCACCTT. This codes for CASNLQFRGNSPLHL.

This clone appeared many times. The chain combines TRBV2 with TRBJ1-2; D might be TRBD1 (6 bases). The CDR3 is made up of 13 amino acids. V lost 4 bases, J lost 6 bases, and 12 bases lay in between. The V gene's germline CDR1 is SNHLY and CDR2 FYNNEI. In nucleotides, the CDR3 is TGTGCCAGCAGTGGTACCCCAGGGGATGGCTACACCTTC. Translation: CASSGTPGDGYTF.

The chain combines TRBV10-3 with TRBJ2-1; D remains unclear. Germline values: CDR1 ENHRY, CDR2 SYGVKD. Trimming cost V 4 bases and J 7 bases, with 8 bases left between them. CDR3 size: 12 residues. CDR3 loop: CAISAFSNEQFF. The CDR3 DNA is TGTGCCATCAGTGCATTCTCGAATGAGCAGTTCTTC.

This clone was recorded once. The V and J genes are TRBV30 and TRBJ2-7; a weak D match, TRBD2 (6 bases). Trimming shortened V by 4 bases and J by 1 base, and 8 bases separated the two germline ends. The CDR3 contains 12 residues. Looked up from germline, CDR1 is GTSNPN and CDR2 is SVGIG (reference sequence). The CDR3 DNA sequence: TGTGCCTGGAAGGAGGGGTCCTACGAGCAGTACTTC. Its protein is CAWKEGSYEQYF.

V usage is TRBV5-1 and J usage is TRBJ1-1, with D perhaps TRBD1 (6 bases). The V end lost 6 bases, the J end lost 1 base, and 16 bases lay between the germline ends. Germline CDR1 reads SGHRS; CDR2 reads YFSETQ. This CDR3 comprises 15 residues. The CDR3 sequence is CASTTSSGENTEAFF. CDR3 nucleotide sequence: TGCGCCAGCACCACCTCCTCAGGGGAGAACACTGAAGCTTTCTTT.

The J gene is TRBJ2-5, the V gene TRBV2; TRBD1 matches 7 bases. J was trimmed by 12 bases and V by 6 bases; bases with no gene match: 10. CDR3 length: 12 amino acids. Per germline, CDR1 SNHLY and CDR2 FYNNEI. The CDR3: CASSPDRVMEYF. CDR3 in DNA: TGTGCCAGCAGCCCAGACAGGGTAATGGAGTACTTC.

The V gene is TRBV7-2, the J gene TRBJ2-3, with D possibly being TRBD1 (7 bases). Germline V gene sequence: CDR1 SGHTA, CDR2 FQGNSA. The CDR3 length is 14 residues. V was trimmed by 3 bases and J by 4 bases, leaving 11 bases between them. CDR3 nucleotide sequence: TGTGCCAGCAGCTTGGGGGGACAGCCAGATACGCAGTATTTT. Protein product: CASSLGGQPDTQYF.

This chain uses TRBV7-3 with TRBJ2-5; 8 positions match TRBD2. Losses at the gene ends were 5 bases for V and 4 bases for J; bases not matched to a gene: 9. The CDR3 contains 15 residues. Germline CDR1 and CDR2: SGHTA and FQGTGA. CDR3 nucleotide sequence: TGTGCCAGCAGCCCCAACGGACTAGCCGCAGAGACCCAGTACTTC. Translated, it gives CASSPNGLAAETQYF.

The rearrangement joins TRBV6-1 to TRBJ1-1; D possibly corresponds to TRBD1 (6 bases). The germline V gene has CDR1 MNHNS and CDR2 SASEGT. This CDR3 contains 14 residues. With 7 bases removed from V and 2 bases from J, the gap between germline ends came to 14 bases. CDR3 region: CASTTWGQNTEAFF. In nucleotides, the CDR3 is TGTGCCAGCACCACATGGGGACAAAACACTGAAGCTTTCTTT.

The chain is built from TRBV6-6 and TRBJ1-1; D is unresolved. V was trimmed by 6 bases and J by 2 bases, leaving 16 bases between them. Germline CDR1 is MNHNY and CDR2 is SVGAGI (reference sequence). This CDR3 comprises 15 residues. The DNA of the CDR3 is TGTGCCAGCAGCCATTCCTCGGGGATAAACACTGAAGCTTTCTTT. Amino acid sequence: CASSHSSGINTEAFF.

The V call is TRBV28, the J call TRBJ1-3; D uncertain. The CDR3 has 14 amino acids. Between the trimmed V and J ends, which lost 6 bases and 3 bases, there was a span of 12 bases. The germline gives CDR1 MDHEN, CDR2 SYDVKM. For the CDR3, the DNA is TGTGCCAGCAGGACGTCGGCCGATGGAAACACCATATATTTT. Translating it yields CASRTSADGNTIYF.

The V gene is TRBV28, the J gene TRBJ1-2; D call uncertain. V was pared by 2 bases and J by 1 base, with 11 bases between. There are 15 residues in the CDR3. Germline assignment: CDR1 MDHEN and CDR2 SYDVKM. The CDR3 loop reads CASSLEVTVNYGYTF. For the CDR3, the DNA is TGTGCCAGCAGTTTAGAAGTTACAGTTAACTATGGCTACACCTTC.